Sequencing of this T cell receptor beta chain was carried out in a study of blood T cell repertoires in COVID-19. About the research overall: The origin of the acute and convalescent COVID-19 samples was the United States, Italy and Spain.

The CDR3 length is 15 residues. V lost 7 bases to trimming and J lost 0 bases; unmatched junction nucleotides: 5. Germline loops: CDR1 MNHNY, CDR2 SVGAGI (reference sequence). Produced via immunoSEQ multiplex PCR; TCRdb's table is partial and in-frame only. This table has 75,000 to 100,000 clones, approximately 88% appearing once. This sequence was found in a man aged 55 to 69 with acute or convalescent COVID-19. The rearrangement uses TRBV6-6 and TRBJ1-5; 8 positions agree with TRBD1. The material sequenced was peripheral blood. CDR3 sequence (DNA): TGTGCCAGCAATGTGGACAGGGCTAGCAATCAGCCCCAGCATTTT. Encoded protein: CASNVDRASNQPQHF.